This paragraph reports one TCR beta chain. This sample is drawn from a study of blood T cell repertoires in COVID-19. Across the whole study: Samples taken during acute and convalescent COVID-19 were collected in the United States, Italy and Spain.

Cohort 3 recovered donors had two negative PCRs, clearance, or symptom resolution. J lost 3 bases, V lost 0 bases, and 3 bases had no gene match. Germline V gene lookup returns CDR1 MNHEY and CDR2 SMNVEV (reference sequence). This CDR3 contains 16 residues. Original methodology: Quantification of nucleated cells was approximated via reference gene primer amplification. Sequencing used immunoSEQ multiplex PCR; TCRdb keeps in-frame clones, though not all of them. That table furnishes V, J and clone size, whereas the DNA furnished D and trimming. The data hold some 330,000 clones, with around four fifths observed a single time.

This chain links TRBV27 with TRBJ2-1; 9 bases fit TRBD2. The material sequenced was PBMCs or T cells enriched from blood (not recorded which). This clonotype was sampled from a woman aged 50 to 60 who had recovered from COVID-19. The CDR3 region is CASSLSSSGIYNEQFF. The DNA for the CDR3 is TGTGCCAGCAGTTTATCGTCTAGCGGGATCTACAATGAGCAGTTCTTC.